One sample yielded the 30 T cell receptor beta chains listed below, sequenced in a study of CD8+ T cells in alopecia areata. cDNA reverse transcribed from extracted RNA served as the sequencing template. Using immunoSEQ multiplex PCR, the repertoire was profiled, and TCRdb retains in-frame clones only, with some absent. The repertoire consists of 1,300 to 1,500 clones, none detected only once. The material sequenced was lesional skin. Receptor source: a C3H/HeJ mouse with alopecia areata. This strain has MHC haplotype H2-k.

By its share, this clone is medium-sized. The genes are named according to mouse. The CDR3 end falls 4 residues outside the read, so it is completed with the germline J gene. The chain couples TRBV16 to TRBJ1-2; 9 bases line up with TRBD1. Germline V gene sequence: CDR1 SGHSA, CDR2 FRNQAP. With V trimmed by 4 bases and J by 0 bases, 3 bases remained unmatched. The CDR3 is 15 residues long. The CDR3 DNA, read in part, is TGTGCAAGCAGCTCACGGGACAGGGCAAACTCC. As protein: CASSSRDRANS. The whole CDR3 sequence is CASSSRDRANSDYTF. Based on the CDR3 plus reference TRBV16 and TRBJ1-2, the full variable domain is NAGVIQTPRHKVTGKGQEATLWCEPISGHSAVFWYRQTIVQGLEFLTYFRNQAPIDDSGMPKERFSAQMPNQSHSTLKIQSTQPQDSAVYLCASSSRDRANSDYTFGSGTRLLVI.

As concerns this clone: Each gene name is a mouse one. The read is 4 residues too short to cover the CDR3 end, so that end is filled in from the germline J gene. The chain employs TRBV2 and TRBJ2-3; 8 bases align to TRBD1. The germline CDR1 and CDR2 sequences are LGHNA and YSYQKL. This CDR3 region has 14 residues. The V segment lost 4 bases and the J segment 1 base; nucleotides outside the gene matches: 1. Incomplete CDR3 DNA: TGTGCCAGCAGCCGGGGACAGGGTGCAGAA. This encodes CASSRGQGAE. The CDR3, in full, reads CASSRGQGAETLYF.

By its share, this clone is medium-sized. Germline and genes: mouse. This CDR3 is CASSALYEQYF. The covered CDR3 bases are TGTGCCAGCAGTGCACTCTAT. The chain recombines TRBV13-3 with TRBJ2-7, with unresolved D. The CDR3 goes on 4 residues after the read ends, and that part is filled in from the germline J gene. Germline assignment: CDR1 NNHDY and CDR2 SYVADS. This CDR3 comprises 11 residues. V was clipped by 3 bases and J by 3 bases, with 4 bases between them.

About this clone itself: A far larger clone is only one base removed, so a read error is likely. Germline and genes: mouse. CDR3 DNA (partial): TGTGCCAGCAGTGTGGACTGGGCTAACACCGGG. As protein: CASSVDWANTG. The whole CDR3 sequence reads CASSVDWANTGQLYF. V gene TRBV19 combines with J gene TRBJ2-2; 8 bases are shared with TRBD2. The read halts 4 residues ahead of the CDR3 end, with the missing end drawn from the germline J gene. Germline V gives CDR1 FNHDT, CDR2 SITEND (reference sequence). J was trimmed by 2 bases and V by 4 bases; bases with no gene match: 4. The CDR3 is made up of 15 amino acids. The full variable domain, rest sourced from reference TRBV19 and TRBJ2-2, is GGIITQTPKFLIGQEGQKLTLKCQQNFNHDTMYWYRQDSGKGLRLIYYSITENDLQKGDLSEGYDASREKKSSFSLTVTSAQKNEMAVFLCASSVDWANTGQLYFGEGSKLTVL.

By proportion, this clone is medium-sized. The genes and germline here are from mouse. The read falls 4 residues short of the CDR3 end, and the missing part is taken from the germline J gene. The J gene is TRBJ2-1, the V gene TRBV14; 7 bases fit TRBD1. V shed 3 bases, J shed 5 bases, and the junction held 5 bases outside the gene matches. This CDR3 is built from 14 residues. Germline V lookup: CDR1 SGHDT, CDR2 FRDEAV. The chain's CDR3 is CASSSPGTDAEQFF. The CDR3 bases that were read are TGTGCCAGCAGTTCACCCGGGACAGATGCT.

In its sample, this clone was seen many times. Any gene name here is a mouse gene name. The DNA ends 4 residues before the CDR3 does, and the rest of the CDR3 is filled in from the germline J gene. This chain links TRBV12-1 with TRBJ2-4; 8 bases are shared with TRBD2. Germline loops: CDR1 SGHSN, CDR2 HYEKVE. This CDR3 region has 12 residues. CDR3 loop: CASSRLGNTLYF. Incomplete CDR3 DNA: TGTGCCAGCTCCCGACTGGGGAAC. Full variable domain (missing parts from reference TRBV12-1 and TRBJ2-4): DSGVVQSPRHIIKEKGGRSVLTCIPISGHSNVVWYQQTLGKELKFLIQHYEKVERDKGFLPSRFSVQQFDDYHSEMNMSALELEDSAMYFCASSRLGNTLYFGAGTRLSVL.

By its share, this clone is medium-sized (0.01 to 0.1%). The germline and genes are mouse ones. With the read ending 4 residues before the CDR3 end, the germline J gene is used to fill in that end. The sample contains more than one DNA sequence encoding this CDR3. The V and J genes are TRBV19 and TRBJ1-1; D remains unclear. The CDR3 has 13 residues. CDR1 and CDR2 (germline): FNHDT, SITEND (reference sequence). Trimming left V 6 bases short and J 0 bases short, with 9 bases between. CDR3 DNA (partial): TGTGCCAGCACTGAAATAGCAAACACA. Translation: CASTEIANT. The complete CDR3 reads CASTEIANTEVFF.

This clone was seen ten or more times. At one end, the junction sequence differs from germline, possibly due to a read error. The germline and genes are mouse ones. The sequence runs out 4 residues before the end of the CDR3; the remainder is reconstructed from the germline J gene. The chain combines TRBV17 with TRBJ2-3; 7 bases map to TRBD2. CDR3 length equals 14 residues. Germline CDR1 reads MNHDT; CDR2 reads YYDKIL. CDR3 DNA (partial): TGTGCCAGCAGATGGGGGGAGGGTGCAGAA. Amino acid sequence: CASRWGEGAE. The CDR3 reads in full as CASRWGEGAETLYF.

There are many counts of this clone. Germline and genes here are mouse. The read terminates 4 residues ahead of where the CDR3 ends, so the germline J gene completes it. The chain is built from TRBV13-3 and TRBJ2-7; 7 bases map to TRBD1. With V trimmed by 5 bases and J by 0 bases, 8 bases remained unmatched. Germline assignment: CDR1 NNHDY and CDR2 SYVADS. The CDR3 contains 15 residues. The sequenced CDR3 bases are TGTGCCAGCAGCCGCCCCAGGGGGTCCTCCTAT. Translating gives CASSRPRGSSY. The complete CDR3 sequence is CASSRPRGSSYEQYF.

At least ten counts were recorded for this clone. Gene names follow the mouse nomenclature. The CDR3 end falls 4 residues outside the read, so it is completed with the germline J gene. The gene calls are TRBV13-3 and TRBJ2-3; 12 bases match TRBD2. The germline CDR1 and CDR2 sequences are NNHDY and SYVADS. The CDR3 runs 16 residues. The junction had 2 bases not matched to a gene; V was cut back by 3 bases and J by 0 bases. Partial CDR3 DNA: TGTGCCAGCAGTGGGGGACTGGGGGGTAGTGCAGAA. It codes for CASSGGLGGSAE. The complete CDR3 protein is CASSGGLGGSAETLYF.

This clone was seen at least ten times. The DNA translation disagrees with the TCRdb protein at residue 11, so the protein in this description comes from the DNA. The gene names here belong to mouse. The read halts 3 residues ahead of the CDR3 end, with the missing end drawn from the germline J gene. The chain combines TRBV19 with TRBJ1-6, with TRBD1 as a possible D gene (5 bases). TRBJ1-6 is an ORF, and what it does is uncertain. Per germline, CDR1 FNHDT and CDR2 SITEND (reference sequence). The CDR3 extends over 14 amino acids. V lost 4 bases and J 3 bases, leaving 8 bases between the germline ends. CDR3 region: CASSLDSYNSPLYF. The sequenced CDR3 bases are TGTGCCAGCAGTCTCGACAGCTATAATTCGCCC.

By proportion, this clone is medium-sized. Mouse gene names and germline throughout. Within the sample, other DNA sequences also encode this same CDR3. CDR3 DNA, as far as it was read: TGTGCCAGCAGTATAGCAGGGGAC. It translates to CASSIAGD. The complete CDR3 reads CASSIAGDDYTF. V and J are TRBV19 and TRBJ1-2; tentative D call: TRBD1 (6 bases). The read ends 4 residues shy of where the CDR3 ends; the end is completed using the germline J gene. Germline V gives CDR1 FNHDT, CDR2 SITEND (reference sequence). The CDR3 runs 12 residues.

In its sample, this clone was seen many times. Gene names denote mouse genes. The read ends 4 residues early relative to the CDR3; the germline J gene fills the gap. This chain links TRBV13-2 with TRBJ2-7, with a weak D call TRBD2 (6 bases). Looked up from germline, CDR1 is NNHNN and CDR2 is SYGAGS (reference sequence). Trimming removed 3 bases from V and 3 bases from J, with 7 bases in between. The CDR3 contains 12 residues. The sequenced CDR3 bases are TGTGCCAGCGGTGGGGGGGTCTAT. Translated, it gives CASGGGVY. The complete CDR3 protein is CASGGGVYEQYF.

This clone was seen many times. The gene names given are mouse names. The read gets to within 4 residues of the CDR3 end, and the germline J gene fills in the rest. The V gene is TRBV13-3, the J gene TRBJ2-1; 9 positions agree with TRBD2. V lost 5 bases, J lost 3 bases, and 0 bases stayed unmatched. Germline CDR1 and CDR2: NNHDY and SYVADS. This CDR3 contains 13 residues. CDR3 region: CASRLGGYAEQFF. The sequenced CDR3 bases are TGTGCCAGCAGACTGGGGGGCTATGCT.

This clone was found many times. The gene names here belong to mouse. The read finishes 4 residues shy of the CDR3 end, and the germline J gene is used to complete it. The chain recombines TRBV13-2 with TRBJ2-5; 12 bases fit TRBD1. Germline CDR1 and CDR2: NNHNN and SYGAGS (reference sequence). The CDR3 loop spans 15 amino acids. The CDR3 spells CASGAGTGGSDTQYF. The sequenced CDR3 bases are TGTGCCAGCGGTGCCGGGACAGGGGGCAGTGAC.

This clone counts as large. Genes and germline are mouse. The CDR3 end is not reached by the read, which stops 4 residues before it; the germline J gene fills it in. This sample also contains other DNA sequences that code for the same CDR3. The chain recombines TRBV14 with TRBJ1-1, with 8 positions matching TRBD1. V was clipped by 1 base and J by 1 base; unmatched bases: 6. From germline, CDR1 is SGHDT and CDR2 FRDEAV. This CDR3 comprises 16 residues. This chain's CDR3 is CASSFAGGIWNTEVFF. CDR3 DNA (partial): TGTGCCAGCAGTTTCGCAGGGGGCATTTGGAACACA.

This clone was seen at least ten times. The gene names given are mouse names. The read is 4 residues too short to cover the CDR3 end, so that end is filled in from the germline J gene. The J gene is TRBJ2-7, the V gene TRBV12-1, with 11 bases aligning to TRBD2. The CDR3 covers 14 residues. From germline, CDR1 is SGHSN and CDR2 HYEKVE. CDR3 sequence reads: CASSTGTGGYEQYF. Incomplete CDR3 DNA: TGTGCCAGCTCAACCGGGACTGGGGGTTAT.

This clone was found a few times. At residue 13, TCRdb's protein disagrees with the DNA translation; the protein shown here derives from the DNA. Mouse gene names and germline throughout. The read gets to within 3 residues of the CDR3 end, and the germline J gene fills in the rest. The rearrangement joins TRBV1 to TRBJ1-3; 7 bases align to TRBD1. Germline CDR1 is NSQYPW and CDR2 is LRSPGD (reference sequence). The CDR3 totals 16 residues. The covered CDR3 bases are TGCCCCTGCAGTGCCCCCAGGGGGTCTTCTGGAAATCCG. This gives the protein CPCSAPRGSSGNP. In full, the CDR3 is CPCSAPRGSSGNPLYF.

Many counts were recorded for this clone. Any gene name here is a mouse gene name. The CDR3 goes on 4 residues after the read ends, and that part is filled in from the germline J gene. The chain has TRBV29 and TRBJ2-1; weak D call: TRBD1 (6 bases). Germline CDR1 MSHET, CDR2 SYDVDS. CDR3 size: 13 residues. V lost 7 bases and J lost 3, with 10 bases in between. Partial CDR3 DNA: TGTGCTAGCAAGGGGACAATCTATGCT. Protein: CASKGTIYA. The full CDR3 protein is CASKGTIYAEQFF. The entire variable domain, with the rest obtained from reference TRBV29 and TRBJ2-1, is as follows: DMKVTQMPRYLIKRMGENVLLECGQDMSHETMYWYRQDPGLGLQLIYISYDVDSNSEGDIPKGYRVSRKKREHFSLILDSAKTNQTSVYFCASKGTIYAEQFFGPGTRLTVL.

This clone was seen repeatedly, ten times or more. Gene names denote mouse genes. The read stops 4 residues short of the end of the CDR3; the missing end is completed from the germline J gene. The rearrangement uses TRBV19 and TRBJ2-3, with D possibly matching TRBD1 (6 bases). Germline values: CDR1 FNHDT, CDR2 SITEND (reference sequence). CDR3 length: 15 amino acids. Trimming took 2 bases from V and 0 from J, leaving 10 bases between them. This CDR3 is CASSIPRGSAETLYF. Incomplete CDR3 DNA: TGTGCCAGCAGTATCCCCAGGGGTAGTGCAGAA.

Details on this clone: The gene names given are mouse names. The read ends 4 residues before the CDR3 terminus; that terminus is restored from the germline J gene. The chain is built from TRBV13-3 and TRBJ1-4; TRBD1 is a possible D gene (5 bases). This CDR3 spans 12 amino acids. CDR1 and CDR2 from the germline V gene are NNHDY and SYVADS. The CDR3 reads CASSDRAERLFF. The CDR3 bases that were read are TGTGCCAGCAGTGACAGGGCCGAA.

Details on this clone: This may arise from a read error, as a much more abundant clone is one base away. The gene names here belong to mouse. The read is 4 residues too short to cover the CDR3 end, so that end is filled in from the germline J gene. The genes are TRBV13-1 and TRBJ1-1; 7 positions agree with TRBD1. This CDR3 has 14 residues. Germline V gene data show CDR1 as NSHNY and CDR2 as SYGAGN. V shed 5 bases and J 4 bases; nucleotides not matched to a gene: 8. The CDR3 loop reads CASRDRRGLTEVFF. CDR3 bases read: TGTGCCAGCAGGGACAGGCGGGGACTCACA.

There are many counts of this clone. These gene names are mouse names. The missing CDR3 end, 4 residues past where the read stops, is filled in from the germline J gene. This chain connects TRBV1 to TRBJ2-7; 9 nucleotides align to TRBD1. Per the germline V gene, CDR1 is NSQYPW and CDR2 is LRSPGD (reference sequence). Germline trimming cut 4 bases from V and 0 bases from J; bases unmatched to any gene: 1. The length of the CDR3 is 14 residues. CDR3 sequence: CTCSGTGVSYEQYF. Incomplete CDR3 DNA: TGCACCTGCAGTGGGACAGGGGTCTCCTAT.

This clone showed up many times. Mouse gene names apply. The sequence runs out 4 residues before the end of the CDR3; the remainder is reconstructed from the germline J gene. The rearrangement uses TRBV13-2 and TRBJ2-1, with 10 bases lining up with TRBD2. V shed 0 bases and J 3 bases; nucleotides not matched to a gene: 3. The CDR3 totals 16 residues. Per the germline V gene, CDR1 is NNHNN and CDR2 is SYGAGS (reference sequence). The CDR3 loop is CASGDEGLGFYAEQFF. The part of the CDR3 DNA that was read is TGTGCCAGCGGTGATGAGGGACTGGGGTTCTATGCT.

In this sample, this clone turned up many times. The gene names given are mouse names. With the read ending 4 residues before the CDR3 end, the germline J gene is used to fill in that end. This rearrangement joins TRBV13-1 to TRBJ2-7, with D possibly TRBD1 on 6 matching bases. The length of the CDR3 is 12 residues. In germline, CDR1 is NSHNY, CDR2 SYGAGN. CDR3 sequence reads: CASSPGTYEQYF. CDR3 bases read: TGTGCCAGCAGTCCCGGGACATAT.

Ten or more counts support this clone. Mouse gene names apply. The read terminates 4 residues before the CDR3 end, so the remaining end is supplied by the germline J gene. The V gene is TRBV13-1, the J gene TRBJ1-2; TRBD1 might be the D (5 bases). CDR3 length: 13 amino acids. CDR1 is NSHNY, CDR2 SYGAGN, per germline. Trimming cost V 5 bases and J 0 bases, with 8 bases left between them. The CDR3: CASRPTANSDYTF. The CDR3 bases that were read are TGTGCCAGCAGGCCGACAGCAAACTCC.

At least ten counts were recorded for this clone. Germline and genes: mouse. The read falls 4 residues short of the CDR3 end, and the missing part is taken from the germline J gene. The rearrangement joins TRBV14 to TRBJ2-1; TRBD2 aligns across 8 bases. Germline CDR1 and CDR2: SGHDT and FRDEAV. The CDR3 has 14 amino acids. The CDR3 bases that were read are TGTGCCAGCAGTATTCCGGGGGGGCGGGCT. This gives the protein CASSIPGGRA. The CDR3 in its entirety is CASSIPGGRAEQFF.

The sample holds many counts of this clone. Genes here carry mouse names. The CDR3 is cut off 4 residues early in the read; its end comes from the germline J gene. The V call is TRBV16, the J call TRBJ2-1; 10 bases are shared with TRBD2. The CDR3 has 17 residues. Germline loops: CDR1 SGHSA, CDR2 FRNQAP. V was clipped by 0 bases and J by 0 bases; unmatched bases: 2. The chain's CDR3 is CASSLEDWGYNYAEQFF. CDR3 bases read: TGTGCAAGCAGCTTAGAGGACTGGGGGTATAACTATGCT. Filled out from reference TRBV16 and TRBJ2-1, the complete variable domain reads NAGVIQTPRHKVTGKGQEATLWCEPISGHSAVFWYRQTIVQGLEFLTYFRNQAPIDDSGMPKERFSAQMPNQSHSTLKIQSTQPQDSAVYLCASSLEDWGYNYAEQFFGPGTRLTVL.

This clone was detected ten times or more. Mouse names are used for the genes. The missing CDR3 end, 4 residues past where the read stops, is filled in from the germline J gene. This chain connects TRBV12-2 to TRBJ2-7, with 8 bases fitting TRBD2. With V trimmed by 0 bases and J by 1 base, 1 base remained unmatched. This CDR3 region has 14 residues. Germline lookup yields CDR1 SGHLS and CDR2 HYDKME. CDR3 bases read: TGTGCCAGCTCTCTCTGGGGGGGTTCCTAT. Translation: CASSLWGGSY. The whole CDR3 region reads CASSLWGGSYEQYF.

This clone occurred many times. Gene names denote mouse genes. The sequenced fragment ends 4 residues before the CDR3 boundary, so the rest is inferred from the germline J gene. The chain uses TRBV1 and TRBJ1-1; 7 nucleotides align to TRBD1. Germline V lookup: CDR1 NSQYPW, CDR2 LRSPGD (reference sequence). The CDR3 spans 14 residues. V shed 1 base, J shed 3 bases, and the junction held 2 bases outside the gene matches. The CDR3 spells CTCSAGQGYTEVFF. The part of the CDR3 DNA that was read is TGCACCTGCAGTGCAGGACAGGGTTACACA. The whole variable domain, remainder taken from reference TRBV1 and TRBJ1-1, is VTLLEQNPRWRLVPRGQAVNLRCILKNSQYPWMSWYQQDLQKQLQWLFTLRSPGDKEVKSLPGADYLATRVTDTELRLQVANMSQGRTLYCTCSAGQGYTEVFFGKGTRLTVV.